The 23 T cell receptor beta chains below all came from one sample that was sequenced in a study of cytomegalovirus exposure and HLA in healthy donors (TCRdb year 2017). Libraries were prepared through the immunoSEQ multiplex PCR assay. For the multiplex PCR, a mixture combining 60 forward primers for TCR Vbeta segments and 13 reverse primers for TCR Jbeta segments was used. TCRdb retrieved this table from immuneACCESS and kept in-frame rearrangements only. Not all clones are present; in checked studies, unresolved V genes account for under half, and no reason is known for the remainder. The sample data list roughly 77,000 clones, and around 72% of these were observed just once. The leading ten clones occupy around 10% of the sample. The sequenced sample was PBMCs. These receptors all stem from a woman aged 40-49 years in good health and CMV-seropositive.

This sequence joins TRBV11-2 and TRBJ2-3; D possibly corresponds to TRBD2 (5 bases). Germline V gives CDR1 SGHAT, CDR2 FQNNGV. V lost 3 bases, J lost 2 bases, and 15 bases lay in between. The CDR3 spans 16 residues. The CDR3 nucleotides are TGTGCCAGCAGCTTCGGGCACCGAGGGTACACAGATACGCAGTATTTT. Its protein is CASSFGHRGYTDTQYF.

The genes are TRBV5-6 and TRBJ1-6; 10 bases match TRBD1. V was clipped by 1 base and J by 9 bases; unmatched bases: 1. The CDR3 contains 14 residues. CDR1 and CDR2 (germline): SGHDT, YYEEEE. The CDR3 reads CASSLWTGGSPLHF. The CDR3 nucleotides read TGTGCCAGCAGCTTGTGGACAGGGGGTTCACCCCTCCACTTT.

The J gene is TRBJ1-1, the V gene TRBV15; D unclear. Between the trimmed V and J ends, which lost 0 bases and 3 bases, there was a span of 8 bases. Germline CDR1 and CDR2: LNHNV and YYDKDF (reference sequence). This CDR3 contains 14 residues. CDR3 in DNA: TGTGCCACCAGCAGAGATTGGACTGACACTGAAGCTTTCTTT. Its protein product is CATSRDWTDTEAFF.

This clone was seen a few times. This sequence joins TRBV6-5 and TRBJ2-5; 7 nucleotides agree with TRBD2. This CDR3 spans 15 amino acids. The germline gives CDR1 MNHEY, CDR2 SVGAGI. V lost 9 bases to trimming and J lost 4 bases; unmatched junction nucleotides: 14. The CDR3 DNA sequence: TGTGCCAGTGGCCCTTGGGACCGCGGGGGAGAGACCCAGTACTTC. Translating it yields CASGPWDRGGETQYF.

This clone was detected a few times. The chain has TRBV6-6 and TRBJ1-1; D gene unclear. Trimming stripped 6 bases from V and 5 bases from J, with 13 bases between. The germline gives CDR1 MNHNY, CDR2 SVGAGI (reference sequence). CDR3 size: 13 residues. The chain's CDR3 is CASSLPGDTEAFF. DNA for the CDR3: TGTGCCAGCAGCTTACCCGGGGATACTGAAGCTTTCTTT.

This clone showed up just once. The rearrangement links TRBV6-6 to TRBJ2-1; TRBD1 is a possible D gene (6 bases). The CDR3 sequence is 14 residues long. The germline V gene encodes CDR1 MNHNY and CDR2 SVGAGI (reference sequence). V shed 2 bases and J shed 5 bases, with 10 bases lying between them. The CDR3 sequence: CASSYAYRDNEQFF. The CDR3 DNA reads TGTGCCAGCAGTTACGCGTACAGGGACAATGAGCAGTTCTTC.

This clone was counted only a few times. The rearrangement joins TRBV9 to TRBJ1-6; D unclear. V was shortened by 0 bases and J by 8 bases, with 6 bases between the two germline ends. The CDR3 runs to 13 residues. Germline values: CDR1 SGDLS, CDR2 YYNGEE. The CDR3 loop is CASSVGADSPLHF. The DNA for the CDR3 is TGTGCCAGCAGCGTAGGGGCAGATTCACCCCTCCACTTT.

This chain uses TRBV9 with TRBJ1-6, with unresolved D. The CDR3 extends over 17 amino acids. Germline V gene data show CDR1 as SGDLS and CDR2 as YYNGEE. Trimming took 3 bases from V and 5 from J, leaving 18 bases between them. This CDR3 reads CASSGAGGPRNNSPLHF. The CDR3 DNA reads as TGTGCCAGCAGCGGCGCAGGCGGGCCCAGGAATAATTCACCCCTCCACTTT.

V is TRBV5-1 and J is TRBJ1-1; 12 nucleotides match TRBD1. The length of the CDR3 is 16 residues. CDR1 and CDR2 from the germline V gene are SGHRS and YFSETQ. Trimming at V came to 4 bases and at J to 2 bases, leaving 6 bases not matched to a gene. Here the CDR3 DNA reads TGCGCCAGCAGCACCCGGGACAGGGGGCTTAACACTGAAGCTTTCTTT. Protein: CASSTRDRGLNTEAFF.

This CDR3 is CASSRTPNGNEAFF. The CDR3 DNA reads TGTGCCAGCAGCCGGACTCCTAACGGGAATGAAGCTTTCTTT. This chain joins TRBV11-1 and TRBJ1-1, with D uncertain. CDR1 and CDR2 from the germline V gene are SGHAT and FQDESV (reference sequence). Trimming pared 5 bases from V and 7 bases from J, leaving 17 bases between. This CDR3 is 14 amino acids long.

The chain couples TRBV27 to TRBJ1-1, with TRBD1 identical over 8 bases. V trimming: 5 bases; J trimming: 10 bases; junction bases outside the gene matches: 9. The germline CDR1 and CDR2 sequences are MNHEY and SMNVEV (reference sequence). The CDR3 is made up of 13 amino acids. CDR3 loop: CASSPRAGGRAFF. CDR3 DNA sequence: TGTGCCAGCAGTCCCAGGGCAGGGGGCCGAGCTTTCTTT.

The CDR3 region is CATSRGQGVYEQYF. In nucleotides, the CDR3 is TGTGCCACCAGCAGAGGGCAGGGTGTTTACGAGCAGTACTTC. The genes are TRBV15 and TRBJ2-7; D might be TRBD1 (5 bases). In germline, CDR1 is LNHNV, CDR2 YYDKDF (reference sequence). Trimming removed 1 base from V and 4 bases from J, with 11 bases in between. The CDR3 has 14 residues.

A single count supports this clone. V is TRBV7-9 and J is TRBJ2-5, with D possibly matching TRBD2 (6 bases). Trimming shortened V by 5 bases and J by 0 bases, and 16 bases separated the two germline ends. Germline lookup yields CDR1 SEHNR and CDR2 FQNEAQ (reference sequence). This CDR3 contains 16 residues. As DNA, the CDR3 is TGTGCCAGCAGCCTTGGAGGGTCAGGCCACCAAGAGACCCAGTACTTC. Residues: CASSLGGSGHQETQYF.

DNA for the CDR3: TGTGCCAGCAGTTGGGGCGGGGGGGTGGCCGAGACCCAGTACTTC. Protein: CASSWGGGVAETQYF. The V gene is TRBV6-5, the J gene TRBJ2-5; 9 positions agree with TRBD2. Germline CDR1 and CDR2: MNHEY and SVGAGI. The V and J ends lost 4 bases and 5 bases, in that order; junction bases with no gene match: 8. CDR3 size: 15 residues.

The chain joins TRBV10-3 to TRBJ1-5; TRBD1 agrees at 8 bases. The trim removed 0 bases at V and 11 bases at J, leaving 9 bases unmatched. The CDR3 consists of 15 residues. Germline V lookup: CDR1 ENHRY, CDR2 SYGVKD. CDR3 nucleotide sequence: TGTGCCATCAGTGAGTCTGACAGGGGCCTTGGGGCCCAGCATTTT. Amino acid sequence: CAISESDRGLGAQHF.

The chain recombines TRBV4-1 with TRBJ2-4; tentatively, D is TRBD1 (6 bases). Trimming pared 1 base from V and 0 bases from J, leaving 7 bases between. This CDR3 comprises 15 residues. Germline V CDR1 and CDR2: MGHRA, YSYEKL. The CDR3 reads CASSQGGLAKNIQYF. In DNA, the CDR3 is TGCGCCAGCAGCCAAGGGGGGCTAGCCAAAAACATTCAGTACTTC.

As DNA, the CDR3 is TGCGCCAGCAGTCGGGTCCACACCGGGGAGCTGTTTTTT. Protein sequence: CASSRVHTGELFF. The V call is TRBV10-1, the J call TRBJ2-2; D remains ambiguous. This CDR3 region has 13 residues. Between the trimmed V and J ends, which lost 5 bases and 3 bases, there was a span of 7 bases. The germline V gene has CDR1 WNHNN and CDR2 SYGVQD (reference sequence).

The chain combines TRBV11-2 with TRBJ2-5; no definite D call. This CDR3 is built from 17 residues. The V and J ends lost 0 bases and 2 bases respectively, with 16 bases between them. Germline loops: CDR1 SGHAT, CDR2 FQNNGV. The CDR3 coding sequence is TGTGCCAGCAGCTTAGATGAACAGACAAATTTACAAGAGACCCAGTACTTC. Translation: CASSLDEQTNLQETQYF.

The chain recombines TRBV5-8 with TRBJ1-2, with TRBD1 identical over 7 bases. This CDR3 is 15 amino acids long. V lost 1 base, J lost 4 bases, and 7 bases stayed unmatched. Germline assignment: CDR1 SGHTS and CDR2 YDEGEE. The CDR3 loop reads CASSLFQGVVYGYTF. In DNA, the CDR3 is TGTGCCAGCAGCTTGTTTCAGGGGGTTGTCTATGGCTACACCTTC.

This clone was recorded once. This chain uses TRBV4-2 with TRBJ2-1; tentatively, D is TRBD2 (5 bases). Looked up from germline, CDR1 is LGHNA and CDR2 is YNFKEQ. The CDR3 is 14 amino acids. The germline V and J ends were trimmed by 4 bases and 7 bases, with 14 bases remaining between them. The CDR3: CASSPSEGMNEQFF. The CDR3 DNA reads TGTGCCAGCAGCCCGAGCGAGGGAATGAATGAGCAGTTCTTC.

Judged by abundance, this clone is medium-sized. J is TRBJ2-1 and V is TRBV6-1; 11 nucleotides agree with TRBD2. The CDR3 runs to 15 residues. V gave up 0 bases and J gave up 7 bases; unmatched junction bases: 2. Germline V lookup: CDR1 MNHNS, CDR2 SASEGT. The CDR3 region has the DNA TGTGCCAGCAGTGAAGCTAGCGGGGGGGCTAATGAGCAGTTCTTC. It yields the protein CASSEASGGANEQFF.

The chain combines TRBV15 with TRBJ2-7, with D perhaps TRBD2 (6 bases). There are 15 residues in the CDR3. V gave up 0 bases and J gave up 7 bases, with 16 bases separating them. Germline assignment: CDR1 LNHNV and CDR2 YYDKDF (reference sequence). The DNA for the CDR3 is TGTGCCACCAGCAGAGATGGGGCGGGGTTGGGTGAGCAGTACTTC. Translating gives CATSRDGAGLGEQYF.

The chain carries TRBV2 and TRBJ1-2; 9 positions agree with TRBD1. In germline, CDR1 is SNHLY, CDR2 FYNNEI. This CDR3 contains 13 residues. V gave up 8 bases and J gave up 6 bases; unmatched junction bases: 7. In DNA form, the CDR3 reads TGTGCCAGCGACCTACAGGGGGCAGATGGCTACACCTTC. Its protein product is CASDLQGADGYTF.